The entry that follows covers one T cell receptor beta chain sequence. The sample originates from a study of shared clonotypes between healthy human individuals. This CDR3 is 14 amino acids long. Germline assignment: CDR1 SGDLS and CDR2 YYNGEE. V shed 3 bases, J shed 3 bases, and the junction held 6 bases outside the gene matches. Positively selected for CCR7, the CD45RO-negative cells used as naive CD8 cells excluded terminally differentiated effector memory CD45RA+ cells. Libraries were prepared by immunoSEQ multiplex PCR; TCRdb keeps only in-frame clonotypes and omits some of them. The sample contains hundreds of thousands of clones, roughly 96% of which appear only once.

The specimen sequenced was naive CD8+ T cells sorted from blood. This TCR was sampled from a woman aged 25 to 39 in good health. The rearrangement uses TRBV9 and TRBJ2-7, with TRBD2 matching over 7 bases. CDR3: CASSAGDYNYEQYF. For the CDR3, the DNA is TGTGCCAGCAGCGCGGGGGACTACAACTACGAGCAGTACTTC.